One sample yielded the 2 T cell receptor beta chains listed below, sequenced in a study of cytotoxic CD8 clonotypes in ibrutinib-treated CLL. The method was immunoSEQ multiplex PCR; TCRdb's version includes in-frame clones alone and lacks a portion of them. Altogether 60,000 or so clones are present, 45% to 60% being singletons, with the ten largest covering about 15%. The specimen was PBMCs, collected after 12 months of ibrutinib treatment. The receptors shown here come from a human donor with chronic lymphocytic leukemia.

The rearrangement uses TRBV28 and TRBJ2-2, with D perhaps being TRBD1 or TRBD2 (5 bases each). Germline V gene data show CDR1 as MDHEN and CDR2 as SYDVKM. V lost 10 bases and J 4 bases, leaving 28 bases between the germline ends. CDR3 length equals 18 residues. This CDR3 is CAIRPMYGAGTPTGELFF. The CDR3 bases are TGTGCCATCCGTCCGATGTACGGGGCAGGGACGCCCACCGGGGAGCTGTTTTTT. Full variable domain (missing parts from reference TRBV28 and TRBJ2-2): DVKVTQSSRYLVKRTGEKVFLECVQDMDHENMFWYRQDPGLGLRLIYFSYDVKMKEKGDIPEGYSVSREKKERFSLILESASTNQTSMYLCAIRPMYGAGTPTGELFFGEGSRLTVL.

This sequence joins TRBV7-9 and TRBJ1-2, with D tentatively TRBD1 (5 bases). V gave up 4 bases and J gave up 4 bases, with 19 bases separating them. There are 16 residues in the CDR3. The germline gives CDR1 SEHNR, CDR2 FQNEAQ (reference sequence). The CDR3: CASSSLGGRVGYGYTF. CDR3 coding DNA: TGTGCCAGCAGCTCCCTAGGAGGCAGGGTGGGCTATGGCTACACCTTC.